This passage covers 19 T cell receptor beta chains from one sample sequenced in a study of CD8+ T cells in alopecia areata. TCR sequencing used cDNA made by reverse transcription of extracted RNA. The assay was immunoSEQ multiplex PCR, and TCRdb's table has in-frame clones only and misses some. The sample contains 150,000 or so clones, more than 75% of which appear only once. The sequences come from CD8+ T cells sorted from blood, collected at week 0. These receptor sequences come from a human donor with alopecia areata.

The chain carries TRBV11-2 and TRBJ2-3, with D unresolved. Germline V CDR1 and CDR2: SGHAT, FQNNGV. The CDR3 is 13 residues long. V lost 3 bases and J 3 bases, leaving 7 bases between the germline ends. This chain's CDR3 is CASSLDRTDTQYF. CDR3 DNA: TGTGCCAGCAGCTTGGATCGGACAGATACGCAGTATTTT.

CDR3 sequence: CASSIWEGALGANVLTF. CDR3 DNA sequence: TGTGCCAGTAGTATTTGGGAGGGGGCGCTTGGGGCCAACGTCCTGACTTTC. The chain is built from TRBV19 and TRBJ2-6; D is possibly TRBD1 or TRBD2 (7 bases each). Germline V gene data show CDR1 as LNHDA and CDR2 as SQIVND (reference sequence). Trimming took off 3 bases at V and 3 bases at J, with 15 bases between the two ends. The CDR3 contains 17 residues.

The rearrangement uses TRBV27 and TRBJ2-7; TRBD2 matches 8 bases. The V segment lost 3 bases and the J segment 7 bases; nucleotides outside the gene matches: 8. The CDR3 has 14 residues. CDR1 MNHEY and CDR2 SMNVEV come from the germline V gene (reference sequence). The DNA of the CDR3 is TGTGCCAGCAGTTTTATTAGCGGGGCGAGTGAGCAGTACTTC. As protein: CASSFISGASEQYF.

This clone qualifies as large. The genes are TRBV14 and TRBJ2-3; D might be TRBD1 or TRBD2, each matching 5 bases. V shed 4 bases and J shed 6 bases, with 14 bases lying between them. CDR3 length: 14 amino acids. Germline lookup yields CDR1 SGHDN and CDR2 FVKESK. CDR3 loop: CASSPTGTTDTQYF. In DNA form, the CDR3 reads TGTGCCAGCAGCCCTACGGGGACCACCGATACGCAGTATTTT.

V usage is TRBV4-1 and J usage is TRBJ2-7; TRBD1 or TRBD2 may be the D gene (5 bases each). V shed 1 base and J shed 4 bases, with 20 bases lying between them. The CDR3 extends over 17 amino acids. Looked up from germline, CDR1 is MGHRA and CDR2 is YSYEKL. Written as DNA, the CDR3 is TGCGCCAGCAGCCAAGGGGCCGGGGCAGGTTCCTTGTACGAGCAGTACTTC. Protein product: CASSQGAGAGSLYEQYF.

The chain recombines TRBV7-9 with TRBJ2-1; maybe TRBD2 (6 bases). This CDR3 is 14 amino acids long. Per the germline V gene, CDR1 is SEHNR and CDR2 is FQNEAQ (reference sequence). The V end lost 6 bases, the J end lost 4 bases, and 13 bases lay between the germline ends. CDR3 bases: TGTGCCAGCAGACGTAGCGGAGAGTACAATGAGCAGTTCTTC. Its translation is CASRRSGEYNEQFF.

V and J are TRBV30 and TRBJ1-1, with D uncertain. Trimming left V 3 bases short and J 5 bases short, with 19 bases between. The CDR3 sequence is 15 residues long. CDR1 is GTSNPN, CDR2 SVGIG, per germline (reference sequence). The CDR3, as DNA: TGTGCCTGGAGGATGAGAGTATACCCTGGAACTGAAGCTTTCTTT. It is translated as CAWRMRVYPGTEAFF.

The rearrangement uses TRBV6-1 and TRBJ1-5; D not resolved. The CDR3 spans 14 residues. CDR1 is MNHNS and CDR2 is SASEGT in the germline V gene. The ends were cut back, 7 bases at V and 11 bases at J, with 21 bases in the middle. CDR3 sequence (DNA): TGTGCCAGCATTCGCAACTTTCTGGGGTGGTCCCAGCATTTT. Its protein is CASIRNFLGWSQHF.

This chain uses TRBV4-1 with TRBJ2-7; maybe TRBD2 (6 bases). Trimming took 1 base from V and 5 from J, leaving 12 bases between them. CDR1 is MGHRA and CDR2 is YSYEKL in the germline V gene. There are 14 residues in the CDR3. For the CDR3, the DNA is TGCGCCAGCAGCCAAGTTCAGGGAGGAAACGAGCAGTACTTC. Translating it yields CASSQVQGGNEQYF.

This chain links TRBV27 with TRBJ2-7, with D uncertain. The CDR3 is 10 amino acids. Trimming removed 7 bases at V and 4 bases at J, with 5 bases between. Looked up from germline, CDR1 is MNHEY and CDR2 is SMNVEV (reference sequence). The CDR3 sequence: CASTAYEQYF. Written as DNA, the CDR3 is TGTGCCAGCACCGCTTACGAGCAGTACTTC.

V and J are TRBV13 and TRBJ2-5, with D possibly TRBD2 on 5 matching bases. The CDR3 totals 14 residues. V shed 3 bases and J shed 1 base, with 9 bases lying between them. The V gene's germline CDR1 is PRHDT and CDR2 FYEKMQ (reference sequence). The CDR3 spells CASSFSGLQETQYF. In nucleotides, the CDR3 is TGTGCCAGCAGCTTTTCCGGACTCCAAGAGACCCAGTACTTC.

The chain carries TRBV4-1 and TRBJ2-7; D possibly corresponds to TRBD2 (6 bases). Per germline, CDR1 MGHRA and CDR2 YSYEKL. This CDR3 is 14 amino acids long. V gave up 3 bases and J gave up 0 bases, with 9 bases separating them. In nucleotides, the CDR3 is TGCGCCAGCAGCCATAGCGGCAGCTCCTACGAGCAGTACTTC. Encoded protein: CASSHSGSSYEQYF.

The rearrangement uses TRBV29-1 and TRBJ2-7, with D possibly matching TRBD1 (5 bases). CDR1 SQVTM and CDR2 ANQGSEA come from the germline V gene. The CDR3 is 15 amino acids. The V end was cut by 5 bases, the J end by 1 base, with 18 bases between. The CDR3 protein is CSVPDPGSSSYEQYF. The CDR3 nucleotides are TGCAGCGTTCCCGATCCAGGGTCCTCTTCCTACGAGCAGTACTTC.

This clone appeared a single time. The chain carries TRBV14 and TRBJ2-1; 9 nucleotides agree with TRBD1. Germline assignment: CDR1 SGHDN and CDR2 FVKESK. This CDR3 is built from 11 residues. With 8 bases clipped from V and 7 bases from J, the junction kept 0 bases outside the gene matches. The CDR3 sequence: CASGQGNEQFF. CDR3 in DNA: TGTGCCAGCGGACAGGGGAATGAGCAGTTCTTC.

The V gene is TRBV9, the J gene TRBJ1-4, with a tentative D call TRBD1 (6 bases). Germline CDR1 reads SGDLS; CDR2 reads YYNGEE. The CDR3 is made up of 15 amino acids. Trimming shortened V by 2 bases and J by 4 bases, and 12 bases separated the two germline ends. The CDR3 spells CASSVGGLINEKLFF. The CDR3 DNA reads TGTGCCAGCAGCGTCGGGGGGCTGATTAATGAAAAACTGTTTTTT.

This clone appeared a single time. The rearrangement joins TRBV6-5 to TRBJ2-2, with no clear D. Trimming took 7 bases from V and 0 from J, leaving 12 bases between them. The CDR3 consists of 15 residues. Germline assignment: CDR1 MNHEY and CDR2 SVGAGI. CDR3 sequence reads: CASTGEGSNTGELFF. Written as DNA, the CDR3 is TGTGCCAGCACCGGCGAAGGTTCGAACACCGGGGAGCTGTTTTTT.

This chain uses TRBV5-1 with TRBJ2-2, with D unresolved. This CDR3 region has 14 residues. V was cut by 4 bases and J by 4 bases, with 11 bases left in between. From germline, CDR1 is SGHRS and CDR2 YFSETQ. CDR3: CASSPLPSTGELFF. CDR3 DNA sequence: TGCGCCAGCAGCCCCCTACCCTCCACCGGGGAGCTGTTTTTT.

The rearrangement links TRBV7-9 to TRBJ2-1; no clear D gene. V lost 4 bases to trimming and J lost 12 bases, with 13 bases between them. The length of the CDR3 is 12 residues. Germline V CDR1 and CDR2: SEHNR, FQNEAQ (reference sequence). CDR3 sequence: CASSSYFWGQFF. The CDR3 DNA follows: TGTGCCAGCAGCTCCTACTTTTGGGGGCAGTTCTTC.

In this sample, this clone turned up once. The chain is built from TRBV29-1 and TRBJ2-2, with 11 bases that match TRBD2. The CDR3 loop spans 16 amino acids. Trimming removed 1 base from V and 2 bases from J; junction bases left unmatched: 3. The germline gives CDR1 SQVTM, CDR2 ANQGSEA. The CDR3 coding sequence is TGCAGCGTTGAAGGGGGACTAGCGGACAACACCGGGGAGCTGTTTTTT. This translates into CSVEGGLADNTGELFF.